Shown below are 23 T cell receptor beta chains from a single sample sequenced in a study of cytomegalovirus exposure and HLA in healthy donors. PCR was performed using 60 Vbeta and 13 Jbeta primers. Only in-frame clones appear in the TCRdb table, and some are missing; sequencing was by immunoSEQ multiplex PCR. Altogether some 140,000 clones are present, roughly 74% being singletons, with the ten largest covering about 3%. Sequencing input: PBMCs. The origin of the receptors is a man between 18 and 35 years old in good health and CMV-seronegative.

This chain uses TRBV5-1 with TRBJ1-2; 7 positions agree with TRBD1. The germline CDR1 and CDR2 sequences are SGHRS and YFSETQ. V lost 2 bases and J lost 1; bases outside the gene matches: 8. The CDR3 contains 16 residues. Here the CDR3 reads CASSLPQGPLNYGYTF. CDR3 DNA sequence: TGCGCCAGCAGCTTACCACAGGGGCCCCTTAACTATGGCTACACCTTC. Complete variable domain (other parts from reference TRBV5-1 and TRBJ1-2): KAGVTQTPRYLIKTRGQQVTLSCSPISGHRSVSWYQQTPGQGLQFLFEYFSETQRNKGNFPGRFSGRQFSNSRSEMNVSTLELGDSALYLCASSLPQGPLNYGYTFGSGTRLTVV.

The genes are TRBV28 and TRBJ1-2, with no clear D. The CDR3 extends over 15 amino acids. CDR1 and CDR2 from the germline V gene are MDHEN and SYDVKM. V shed 7 bases and J shed 4 bases, with 19 bases lying between them. CDR3 sequence: CASNEGTPNFYGYTF. In DNA, the CDR3 is TGTGCCAGCAATGAGGGAACGCCGAACTTCTATGGCTACACCTTC.

In its sample, this clone was seen a few times. The rearrangement links TRBV14 to TRBJ1-1; D remains unclear. V was trimmed by 4 bases and J by 3 bases, leaving 6 bases between them. Germline loops: CDR1 SGHDN, CDR2 FVKESK. The CDR3 is made up of 12 amino acids. The CDR3 coding sequence is TGTGCCAGCAGCCGCGGGTACACTGAAGCTTTCTTT. Amino acids: CASSRGYTEAFF.

V is TRBV6-6 and J is TRBJ2-4; D uncertain. CDR1 is MNHNY and CDR2 is SVGAGI in the germline V gene (reference sequence). CDR3 length equals 13 residues. Trimming shortened V by 1 base and J by 8 bases, and 9 bases separated the two germline ends. CDR3 amino acids: CASSYLLGHIQYF. The CDR3, as DNA: TGTGCCAGCAGTTACTTGCTTGGGCACATTCAGTACTTC.

This clone has a single count. The V and J genes are TRBV7-9 and TRBJ2-1; 12 bases line up with TRBD1. CDR3 length: 17 amino acids. CDR1 and CDR2 (germline): SEHNR, FQNEAQ (reference sequence). J was trimmed by 7 bases and V by 10 bases; bases with no gene match: 17. DNA for the CDR3: TGTGCCACCGTTCAAAAGAGGGGGGACAGGGGGCTGAATGAGCAGTTCTTC. This codes for CATVQKRGDRGLNEQFF.

The chain links TRBV7-9 to TRBJ2-3, with 9 bases lining up with TRBD2. V lost 10 bases to trimming and J lost 2 bases; unmatched junction nucleotides: 4. Per the germline V gene, CDR1 is SEHNR and CDR2 is FQNEAQ (reference sequence). The CDR3 runs 13 residues. The CDR3 here is CATQRGATDTQYF. As DNA, the CDR3 is TGTGCCACCCAGCGGGGGGCCACAGATACGCAGTATTTT. The full variable domain, with the rest looked up from reference TRBV7-9 and TRBJ2-3, is DTGVSQNPRHKITKRGQNVTFRCDPISEHNRLYWYRQTLGQGPEFLTYFQNEAQLEKSRLLSDRFSAERPKGSFSTLEIQRTEQGDSAMYLCATQRGATDTQYFGPGTRLTVL.

This clone came up a few times. This chain links TRBV27 with TRBJ2-3; 11 bases agree with TRBD2. V lost 5 bases to trimming and J lost 4 bases; unmatched junction nucleotides: 5. CDR3 length: 15 residues. Germline V lookup: CDR1 MNHEY, CDR2 SMNVEV (reference sequence). This chain's CDR3 is CASSELAGGPDTQYF. For the CDR3, the DNA is TGTGCCAGCAGTGAATTAGCGGGGGGGCCAGATACGCAGTATTTT.

To note about this clone: Other DNA sequences in the same sample also yield this CDR3. The rearrangement uses TRBV7-9 and TRBJ1-5; 7 positions match TRBD1. Germline CDR1 is SEHNR and CDR2 is FQNEAQ (reference sequence). V trimming: 1 base; J trimming: 0 bases; junction bases outside the gene matches: 0. The CDR3 has 15 amino acids. CDR3 region: CASSLGQGSNQPQHF. The CDR3 DNA is TGTGCCAGCAGCTTAGGACAGGGTAGCAATCAGCCCCAGCATTTT.

The CDR3 loop is CASSQTGGNIYGYTF. CDR3 nucleotide sequence: TGTGCCAGCAGCCAAACAGGGGGCAATATCTATGGCTACACCTTC. V is TRBV6-5 and J is TRBJ1-2; 9 positions agree with TRBD1. Trimming cost V 6 bases and J 4 bases; bases outside gene matches: 9. The CDR3 runs to 15 residues. The germline CDR1 and CDR2 sequences are MNHEY and SVGAGI.

The V and J genes are TRBV11-2 and TRBJ1-3; 8 bases align to TRBD1. This CDR3 is built from 16 residues. The germline CDR1 and CDR2 sequences are SGHAT and FQNNGV. The trim removed 5 bases at V and 4 bases at J, leaving 10 bases unmatched. DNA for the CDR3: TGTGCCAGCAGCCAACCAGGACAGGGAGGCGGAAACACCATATATTTT. This sequence encodes CASSQPGQGGGNTIYF.

The rearrangement joins TRBV7-2 to TRBJ2-1, with D possibly matching TRBD2 (5 bases). Per germline, CDR1 SGHTA and CDR2 FQGNSA. The CDR3 is made up of 12 amino acids. The V end was cut by 8 bases, the J end by 8 bases, with 13 bases between. The chain's CDR3 is CASSPGFDEQFF. The DNA for the CDR3 is TGTGCCAGCTCTCCGGGGTTTGATGAGCAGTTCTTC.

The chain has TRBV2 and TRBJ2-2, with a possible D match to TRBD1 (5 bases). The CDR3 spans 14 residues. The V gene lost 7 bases and the J gene lost 2 bases, with 11 bases spanning the gap. Germline CDR1 and CDR2: SNHLY and FYNNEI. Here the CDR3 reads CASTLGENTGELFF. CDR3 bases: TGTGCCAGCACTTTAGGGGAAAACACCGGGGAGCTGTTTTTT.

The gene calls are TRBV4-1 and TRBJ2-1, with 7 nucleotides matching TRBD2. Trimming removed 1 base from V and 2 bases from J; junction bases left unmatched: 11. This CDR3 comprises 18 residues. From germline, CDR1 is MGHRA and CDR2 YSYEKL. The CDR3 DNA is TGCGCCAGCAGCCAAGGGGGGGGGAGGACTAGTACCTACAATGAGCAGTTCTTC. The encoded protein is CASSQGGGRTSTYNEQFF.

This clone was detected a few times. V usage is TRBV6-1 and J usage is TRBJ2-7, with a tentative D call TRBD1 (6 bases). CDR3 length equals 17 residues. Germline CDR1 is MNHNS and CDR2 is SASEGT. V was clipped by 4 bases and J by 5 bases, with 24 bases between them. The CDR3 loop is CASSGLMDSGRGDEQYV. Here the CDR3 DNA reads TGTGCCAGCAGTGGCTTAATGGACAGCGGACGTGGCGACGAGCAGTACGTC.

The gene calls are TRBV7-2 and TRBJ1-5; perhaps TRBD1 as D (5 bases). CDR3 length: 13 amino acids. Trimming took 5 bases from V and 6 from J, leaving 11 bases between them. Germline V gives CDR1 SGHTA, CDR2 FQGNSA. The CDR3 protein is CASSKGDSQPQHF. The CDR3 nucleotides are TGTGCCAGCAGCAAAGGGGATTCTCAGCCCCAGCATTTT.

The chain is built from TRBV29-1 and TRBJ1-1; 7 bases match TRBD1. The V and J ends lost 5 bases and 5 bases, in that order; junction bases with no gene match: 8. CDR1 SQVTM and CDR2 ANQGSEA come from the germline V gene. CDR3 length equals 13 residues. The CDR3 protein is CSVLHPTGTEAFF. CDR3 bases: TGCAGCGTTCTCCACCCGACAGGGACTGAAGCTTTCTTT.

The genes are TRBV29-1 and TRBJ2-7; 8 bases are shared with TRBD1. The CDR3 is 14 residues long. V dropped 1 base and J dropped 2; count of bases not matched to a gene: 4. Germline V CDR1 and CDR2: SQVTM, ANQGSEA. The DNA for the CDR3 is TGCAGCGTTGAAGGTCAGGGGGCCCCCTACGAGCAGTACTTC. Translating it yields CSVEGQGAPYEQYF.

This chain links TRBV5-6 with TRBJ2-1, with 7 nucleotides matching TRBD1. The CDR3 loop spans 16 amino acids. Looked up from germline, CDR1 is SGHDT and CDR2 is YYEEEE. With 7 bases clipped from V and 1 base from J, the junction kept 11 bases outside the gene matches. The CDR3: CASYLSRTGSYNEQFF. DNA of the CDR3: TGTGCCAGCTACTTATCGCGGACAGGATCCTACAATGAGCAGTTCTTC.

V and J are TRBV6-1 and TRBJ1-5; the D gene is possibly TRBD1 (5 bases). CDR3 length: 15 residues. V was pared by 8 bases and J by 1 base, with 15 bases between. Germline loops: CDR1 MNHNS, CDR2 SASEGT. CDR3 sequence: CASGLTKGSNQPQHF. CDR3 in DNA: TGTGCCAGCGGACTAACTAAGGGGAGCAATCAGCCCCAGCATTTT.

J is TRBJ1-6 and V is TRBV7-2; the D is unclear. The V and J ends lost 1 base and 5 bases respectively, with 9 bases between them. Germline CDR1 SGHTA, CDR2 FQGNSA. This CDR3 is 15 amino acids long. CDR3 sequence reads: CASSLGRTNNSPLHF. DNA of the CDR3: TGTGCCAGCAGCTTAGGACGGACTAATAATTCACCCCTCCACTTT.

The genes are TRBV5-6 and TRBJ2-5, with TRBD1 identical over 9 bases. V gave up 3 bases and J gave up 5 bases; unmatched junction bases: 5. The CDR3 is 14 amino acids. CDR1 and CDR2 from the germline V gene are SGHDT and YYEEEE. In DNA form, the CDR3 reads TGTGCCAGCAGCTCCGGGACAGGGTACGAGACCCAGTACTTC. Encoded protein: CASSSGTGYETQYF.

A few counts support this clone. The V gene is TRBV5-5, the J gene TRBJ1-6; 8 bases fit TRBD1. The CDR3 has 16 residues. V dropped 4 bases and J dropped 7; count of bases not matched to a gene: 10. Germline CDR1 and CDR2: SGHKS and YYEKEE (reference sequence). The CDR3 region has the DNA TGTGCCAGCAGCCCACTCACAGGGGGATGGAATTCACCCCTCCACTTT. Amino acids: CASSPLTGGWNSPLHF. The whole variable domain, filled in from reference TRBV5-5 and TRBJ1-6, reads DAGVTQSPTHLIKTRGQQVTLRCSPISGHKSVSWYQQVLGQGPQFIFQYYEKEERGRGNFPDRFSARQFPNYSSELNVNALLLGDSALYLCASSPLTGGWNSPLHFGNGTRLTVT.

The V call is TRBV6-5, the J call TRBJ1-1; D possibly corresponds to TRBD1 (5 bases). Trimming cost V 5 bases and J 6 bases, with 13 bases left between them. There are 13 residues in the CDR3. Per germline, CDR1 MNHEY and CDR2 SVGAGI. The CDR3 nucleotides are TGTGCCAGCAGTCAGGCAGACAGCCCTGAAGCTTTCTTT. As protein: CASSQADSPEAFF.